This T cell receptor beta chain was obtained from a study of cytomegalovirus exposure and HLA in healthy donors (dated by TCRdb to the late 2010s). About the full investigation: In an earlier analysis of approximately 500 of the donors, 250 to 350 Gb of sequence data and some 100 million unique TCR beta sequences from roughly 190 million T cells were reported. An early release covering 550 to 700 HLA-typed donors comprised about 320 gigabases of sequencing data and 85 million or so unique TCR sequences. The genetic ancestry cluster associated with self-reported Caucasian donors included 70% to 85% of the 300 to 400 genotyped donors. The study aimed to test whether cataloging public T cell receptors could reveal signatures of past pathogen exposure. Using immunosequencing, the study profiled T cell repertoires from about 620 subjects and related those repertoires to cytomegalovirus serostatus. A separate validation cohort of approximately 120 different subjects was used in addition to the approximately 700-subject first cohort. The study combined high-throughput TCR immunosequencing, statistical association of individual TCRs with disease status, and machine learning to predict cytomegalovirus infection status. A later analysis re-examined previously published TCR beta repertoires from just over 650 donors and added high-resolution HLA genotyping to investigate patterns of TCR occurrence. In the later analysis, no new phenotypic data were used to find candidate immune exposures; instead, reliance was placed on TCR beta sequences and their occurrence across donors. An earlier analysis of a few hundred of the donors applied high-throughput TCR beta sequencing to assess whether each TCR beta V gene segment acted as functional or pseudogenic. Donor age, sex, ethnicity and CMV serostatus were compiled alongside the repertoire data. In a later genetic analysis, genome-wide SNP genotypes for about 55% of the roughly 700 donors were used, and that subset was treated as a discovery cohort. All discovery cohort repertoires had been generated on a single sequencing platform. Class I and class II HLA loci were covered by the typing at four-digit resolution. Typing coverage differed by locus: A, B, C, DRB1 and DQB1 were typed in roughly 620-630 donors, DQA1 in about 550, DPA1 in approximately 610, and DPB1 in 400 to 480. Because of strong linkage in the cohort, a few DR-DQ haplotypes were treated as single units for association and clustering. Among 300 to 450 genotyped donors of the cohort, an average of 235,054 unique TCR beta nucleotide sequences were sequenced per donor, around 18% of them non-productive. The paper as a whole reports these results and caveats: A later analysis found that most CMV-associated TCR beta chains appeared HLA-restricted, with HLA associations seemingly driven largely by CMV exposure. For the cohort, immune exposure information was limited to CMV serostatus. The authors suggested that the approach could potentially be extended to other disease states and immunological phenotypes. Because HLA typing was unavailable for some donors at each locus, only the typed subset was used in association tests. In a later analysis, HLA-associated TCR beta chains were found to be more clonally expanded and to have lower generation probabilities than equally common non-associated chains. The presence/absence analyses assumed that sequencing depth was roughly uniform across donors, and that assumption may not be true. In vitro tests confirmed that a few of the cytomegalovirus-associated TCR beta chains recognize cytomegalovirus antigens. Cytomegalovirus status was reported to be diagnosed by the classifier with high specificity and sensitivity in both the original and validation cohorts. A later analysis found that TCR association rates varied across HLA loci, with DRB1 alleles showing the most associated TCRs and HLA-C alleles the fewest. A further reported finding was that TCR beta sequences accurately predicted the HLA-A and HLA-B alleles for most subjects in the first cohort. Across donors, most TCR sequences were observed very rarely, whereas some public TCRs were present in many individuals. Correlated functional status among segregating V segments might reflect linkage disequilibrium, but an unknown experimental factor could not be ruled out. According to a later genetic analysis, donors in an Asian-associated ancestry cluster had fewer N-insertions in productive TCRs than the approximately 710-donor mean. This cohort had only TCR beta chains sequenced, and the lack of alpha or paired-chain data limited which features could be detected. In a later analysis, 16,951 TCR beta sequences were associated with specific HLA alleles at a false discovery rate of 0.05. A cluster of highly shared sequence variants was judged likely to represent a technical artifact of the sequencing pipeline. Assigning TCR associations to individual alleles was difficult when HLA alleles, especially DR and DQ, strongly co-occurred. A later analysis reported that several top co-occurrence clusters appeared linked to parvovirus B19, influenza, CMV and Epstein-Barr virus. About 15 rarely observed V segments, including chromosome 9 orphons, were excluded from the earlier analysis of just under 600 of the donors because counts were too low. Broadly in line with IMGT annotations, most TCR beta V segments showed up in productive rearrangements about 87% or about 30% of the time in an earlier analysis of roughly 590 of the donors. In the study, approximately 150 TCR beta chains were listed as associated with cytomegalovirus. V-gene and J-gene trimming of TCR beta chains was associated with a missense DCLRE1C variant in a later genetic analysis, and the association was replicated in an independent cohort.

The library was made by the immunoSEQ multiplex PCR assay. A mixture of 60 forward primers for TCR Vbeta segments and 13 reverse primers for TCR Jbeta segments was used in the multiplex PCR. The CDR3 region of rearranged TCR beta genes was amplified from genomic DNA with a multiplex PCR assay. On the Illumina HiSeq System, the amplified TCR beta libraries were sequenced as 87-base-pair reads. The original methods were these. In a later analysis, some 80 million unique TCR beta chains were counted across the 650 to 750 repertoires, and roughly 11 million of these chains were shared by at least two donors. To remove PCR and sequencing errors, raw reads were error-corrected and collapsed into unique sequences using a nearest-neighbor algorithm that merged closely related sequences. V, D and J gene segments were assigned by aligning CDR3 sequences to IMGT reference sequences. For a sequence to be retained, a match of at least six nucleotides was required to both a V gene segment and a J gene segment. A rearrangement was called productive if the CDR3 had no stop codons and remained in frame with V and J, and every other rearrangement was called non-productive. CDR3 was defined according to IMGT convention as the region running from the second conserved V-encoded cysteine to the conserved J-encoded phenylalanine. Sequences without an unambiguous match to a single V gene segment were excluded from the earlier analysis of 450 to 650 of the donors. An earlier analysis of fewer than 650 of the donors classified V segments as functional when productive rearrangements were above 56.7% and as segregating when the standard deviation between donors was above 5%. A statistical classification framework was built to diagnose cytomegalovirus status from the catalog of TCR beta chain sequences. A later analysis assigned V and J genes by comparing TCR nucleotide sequences with IMGT/GENE-DB human TR gene sequences. A later analysis assigned CDR3 sequences and most-parsimonious VDJ recombination scenarios with the TCRdist pipeline. In a later analysis, each TCR beta chain was defined by its CDR3 amino acid sequence together with its V-gene family, and reads without a unique V-gene family were excluded. To address suspected cross-contamination and a sequencing artifact, a later analysis removed 592 highly shared, low-generation-probability nucleotide sequences. A later analysis calculated a clonal expansion index for each public chain from normalized within-repertoire ranks of inferred template counts. In a later analysis, generation probabilities were computed with a VDJ recombination model fitted to out-of-frame rearrangements, and the resulting probabilities were checked against IGoR. In a later analysis, hypergeometric tests were used to score TCR-TCR, TCR-HLA and TCR-CMV co-occurrence, with a repertoire-size bias correction applied to TCR pairs. A later analysis estimated false discovery rates by permuting HLA or CMV assignments 20 times. In a later analysis, co-occurring TCRs were grouped with DBSCAN, and TCRdist sequence similarity was added when clustering was performed within HLA-allele-positive subsets. For co-occurrence clustering, repertoires with fewer than 30,000 or more than 120,000 public chains were excluded, along with roughly 5 repertoires with anomalous nucleotide sharing. The source is immuneACCESS, and TCRdb retained only in-frame sequences with V and J called. Part of the clones is not carried over; for the studies checked, unresolved V genes explain less than half of this, and the remainder is unexplained. Clone size and the V and J calls come from that table; the DNA yielded D and trimming. Recorded for this sample are some 140,000 clones; 82% of them occurred a single time. The biggest ten clones account for about 8.6% of the sample.

In total, fewer than 750 healthy bone marrow donors made up the cohort. At the time of sampling, every cohort member was nominally healthy, though immune exposures that went unrecorded were likely present. The donor tested CMV seropositive, placing the donor among the roughly 300 seropositive members of the cohort. Each donor provided a peripheral blood sample, and peripheral blood mononuclear cells were used for TCR beta sequencing. The Qiagen DNeasy Blood Extraction Kit was used to extract genomic DNA from the blood cell samples. As to this clone: This receptor's antigen is unknown. Base qualities were left out, and no much larger clone turns up one base away.

Sequencing was done on a sample of PBMCs. The clonotype comes from a woman in her forties or fifties in good health and CMV-seropositive.

Here the CDR3 is given as CASSLSGGAGHEQFF. The base sequence is TGTGCCAGCAGCCTTAGCGGGGGGGCCGGGCATGAGCAGTTCTTC. The V gene is TRBV7-2 and the J gene is TRBJ2-1; 11 bases in the middle match TRBD2. The cysteine opens and the phenylalanine closes a CDR3 of 15 amino acids. The kept DNA is CDR3 alone, 45 bases in frame from the first base. The germline V gene supplies CDR1 SGHTA and CDR2 FQGNSA. Trimming accounts for 5 bases at V and 8 bases at J, while the number of junction bases matched to no gene is 8.